This T cell receptor (beta chain) was obtained from a study of T cell repertoires in cytomegalovirus infection. As for the study in general: Shared public TCR beta signatures pointed to both CMV infection and a matching HLA type. General observations from the study: What dominated the ex vivo response were HLA-C-restricted CMV-specific TCR beta clonotypes. Identification of carriers of CMV plus the relevant HLA was performed using cumulative public TCR beta family frequency.

TCRdb recomputed calls from the reads with MiXCR, one row per CDR3 protein. The table includes almost 500,000 distinct CDR3 sequences, about 11% detected once. With respect to this clonotype: Its antigen is unknown.

This CDR3 spans 14 amino acids. Germline CDR1 and CDR2: KGHDR and SFDVKD. Deletions cut 4 bases from V and 6 bases from J, with 15 bases between. The receptor was derived from a human donor in good health (CMV status not recorded). Some clones in this sample may be carry-over from other donors' samples. V and J are TRBV24-1 and TRBJ2-7; weak D call: TRBD1 (6 bases). Sample: PBMCs. CDR3 nucleotides: TGTGCCACCAGTGACGACAGGCCAGGCGGCGAGCAGTACTTC. Protein product: CATSDDRPGGEQYF.